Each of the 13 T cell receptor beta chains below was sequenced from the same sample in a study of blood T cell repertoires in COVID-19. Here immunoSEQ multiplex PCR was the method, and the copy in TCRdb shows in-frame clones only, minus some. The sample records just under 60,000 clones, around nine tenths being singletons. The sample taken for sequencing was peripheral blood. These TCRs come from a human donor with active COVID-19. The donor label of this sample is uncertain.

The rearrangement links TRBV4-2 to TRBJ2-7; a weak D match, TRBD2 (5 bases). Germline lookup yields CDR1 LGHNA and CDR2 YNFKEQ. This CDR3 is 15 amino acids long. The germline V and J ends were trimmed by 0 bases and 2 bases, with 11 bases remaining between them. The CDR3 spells CASSQEGAETYEQYF. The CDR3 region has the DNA TGTGCCAGCAGCCAAGAGGGAGCGGAGACCTACGAGCAGTACTTC.

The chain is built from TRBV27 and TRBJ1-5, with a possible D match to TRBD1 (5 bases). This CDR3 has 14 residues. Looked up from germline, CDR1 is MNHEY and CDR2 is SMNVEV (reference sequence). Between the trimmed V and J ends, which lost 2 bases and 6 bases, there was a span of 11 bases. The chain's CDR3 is CASSLGRGGQPQHF. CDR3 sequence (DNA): TGTGCCAGCAGTTTAGGGAGGGGCGGTCAGCCCCAGCATTTT.

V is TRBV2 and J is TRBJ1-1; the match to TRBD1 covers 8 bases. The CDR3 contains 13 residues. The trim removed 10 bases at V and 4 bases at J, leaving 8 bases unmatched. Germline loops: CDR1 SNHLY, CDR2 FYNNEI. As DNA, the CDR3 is TGTGCCACCACACAGGGGGGGGGCACTGAAGCTTTCTTT. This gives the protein CATTQGGGTEAFF.

CDR3 protein: CASSPGSVSYNEQFF. The CDR3 bases are TGTGCCAGCTCACCTGGTAGTGTCTCCTACAATGAGCAGTTCTTC. The V and J genes are TRBV18 and TRBJ2-1; D unclear. This CDR3 spans 15 amino acids. Germline CDR1 reads KGHSH; CDR2 reads LQKENI. V was pared by 3 bases and J by 0 bases, with 9 bases between.

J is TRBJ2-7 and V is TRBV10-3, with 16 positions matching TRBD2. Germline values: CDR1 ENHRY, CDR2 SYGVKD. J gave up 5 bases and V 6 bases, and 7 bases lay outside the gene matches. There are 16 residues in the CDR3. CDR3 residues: CAIRAHGTSGGDEQYF. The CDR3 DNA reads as TGTGCCATCAGGGCCCATGGGACTAGCGGGGGGGACGAGCAGTACTTC.

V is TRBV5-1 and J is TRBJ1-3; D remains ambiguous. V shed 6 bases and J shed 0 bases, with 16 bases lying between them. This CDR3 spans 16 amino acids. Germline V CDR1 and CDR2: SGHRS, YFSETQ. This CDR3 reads CASTTDPTVSGNTIYF. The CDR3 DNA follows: TGCGCCAGCACCACAGACCCGACGGTCTCTGGAAACACCATATATTTT.

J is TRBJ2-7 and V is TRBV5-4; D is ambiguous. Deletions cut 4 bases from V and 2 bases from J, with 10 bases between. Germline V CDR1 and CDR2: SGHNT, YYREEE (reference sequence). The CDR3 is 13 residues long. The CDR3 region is CASSQTGTYEQYF. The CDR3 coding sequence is TGTGCCAGCAGCCAGACTGGTACCTACGAGCAGTACTTC. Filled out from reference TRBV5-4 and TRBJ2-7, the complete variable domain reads ETGVTQSPTHLIKTRGQQVTLRCSSQSGHNTVSWYQQALGQGPQFIFQYYREEENGRGNFPPRFSGLQFPNYSSELNVNALELDDSALYLCASSQTGTYEQYFGPGTRLTVT.

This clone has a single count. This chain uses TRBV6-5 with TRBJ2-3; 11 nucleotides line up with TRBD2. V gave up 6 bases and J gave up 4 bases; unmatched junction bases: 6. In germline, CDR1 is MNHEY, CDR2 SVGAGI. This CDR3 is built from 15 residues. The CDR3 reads CASSPGLADSDTQYF. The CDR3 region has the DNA TGTGCCAGCAGCCCGGGACTAGCGGATTCAGATACGCAGTATTTT.

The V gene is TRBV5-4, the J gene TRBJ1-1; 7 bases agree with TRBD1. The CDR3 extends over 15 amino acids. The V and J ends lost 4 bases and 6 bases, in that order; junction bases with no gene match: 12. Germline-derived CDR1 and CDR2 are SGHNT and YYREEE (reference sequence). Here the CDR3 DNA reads TGTGCCAGCAGCCCACCGGGACAGTCCTCGGCTGAAGCTTTCTTT. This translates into CASSPPGQSSAEAFF.

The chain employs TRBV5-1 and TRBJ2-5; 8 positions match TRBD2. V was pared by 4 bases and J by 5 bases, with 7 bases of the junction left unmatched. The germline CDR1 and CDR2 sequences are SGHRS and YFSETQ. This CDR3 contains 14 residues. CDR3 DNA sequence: TGCGCCAGCAGCCCGGGGACTAGTGGGGAGACCCAGTACTTC. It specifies CASSPGTSGETQYF.

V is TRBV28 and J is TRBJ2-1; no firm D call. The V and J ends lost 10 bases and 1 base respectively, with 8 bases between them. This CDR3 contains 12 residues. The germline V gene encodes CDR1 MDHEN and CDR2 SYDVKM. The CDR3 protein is CATSLSYNEQFF. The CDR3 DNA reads TGTGCCACGTCGTTGTCCTACAATGAGCAGTTCTTC.

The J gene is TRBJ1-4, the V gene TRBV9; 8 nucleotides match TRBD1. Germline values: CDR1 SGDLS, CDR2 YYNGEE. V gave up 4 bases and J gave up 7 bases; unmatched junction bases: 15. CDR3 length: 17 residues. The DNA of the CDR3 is TGTGCCAGCAGCTTACGGACAGGGAGTTTGATTGGTGAAAAACTGTTTTTT. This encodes CASSLRTGSLIGEKLFF.

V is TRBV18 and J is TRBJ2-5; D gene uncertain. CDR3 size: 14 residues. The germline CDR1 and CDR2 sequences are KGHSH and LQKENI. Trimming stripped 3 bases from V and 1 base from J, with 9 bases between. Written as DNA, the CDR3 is TGTGCCAGCTCACCCCTTGACACCCAAGAGACCCAGTACTTC. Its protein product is CASSPLDTQETQYF.